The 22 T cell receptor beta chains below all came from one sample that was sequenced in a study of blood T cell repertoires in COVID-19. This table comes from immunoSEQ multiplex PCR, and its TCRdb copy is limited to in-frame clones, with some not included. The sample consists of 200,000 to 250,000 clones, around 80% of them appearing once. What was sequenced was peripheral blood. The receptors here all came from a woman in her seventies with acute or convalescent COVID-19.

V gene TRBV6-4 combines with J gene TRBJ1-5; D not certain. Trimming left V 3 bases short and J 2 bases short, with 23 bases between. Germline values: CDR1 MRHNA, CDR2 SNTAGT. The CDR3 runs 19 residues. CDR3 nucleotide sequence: TGTGCCAGCAGTGATCAAGTCATTCGGGAGGGTTGGCGCAATCAGCCCCAGCATTTT. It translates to CASSDQVIREGWRNQPQHF.

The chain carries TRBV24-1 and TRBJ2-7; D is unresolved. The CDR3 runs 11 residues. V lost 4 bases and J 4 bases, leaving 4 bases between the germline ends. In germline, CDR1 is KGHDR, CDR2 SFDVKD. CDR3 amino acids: CATSDGYEQYF. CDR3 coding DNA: TGTGCCACCAGTGACGGTTACGAGCAGTACTTC.

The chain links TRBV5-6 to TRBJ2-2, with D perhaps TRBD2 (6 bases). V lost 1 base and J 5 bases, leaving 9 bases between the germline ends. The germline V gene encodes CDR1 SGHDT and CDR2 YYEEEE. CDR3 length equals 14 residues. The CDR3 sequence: CASSLPGTTGELFF. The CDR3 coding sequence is TGTGCCAGCAGCTTGCCCGGGACTACCGGGGAGCTGTTTTTT.

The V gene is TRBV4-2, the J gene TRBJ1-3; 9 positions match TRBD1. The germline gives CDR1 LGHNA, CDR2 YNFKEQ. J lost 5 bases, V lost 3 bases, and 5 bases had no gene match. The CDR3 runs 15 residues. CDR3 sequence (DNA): TGTGCCAGCAGCCAGGACAGGGGCGCTAGAAACACCATATATTTT. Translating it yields CASSQDRGARNTIYF.

The CDR3 nucleotides read TGTGCCATCAGTTCCCCGGGACAGGCGAGCACAGATACGCAGTATTTT. Translating gives CAISSPGQASTDTQYF. This chain joins TRBV10-3 and TRBJ2-3, with 8 bases identical to TRBD1. Germline CDR1 is ENHRY and CDR2 is SYGVKD. This CDR3 is built from 16 residues. Unmatched junction bases numbered 7, after V lost 5 bases and J lost 0 bases.

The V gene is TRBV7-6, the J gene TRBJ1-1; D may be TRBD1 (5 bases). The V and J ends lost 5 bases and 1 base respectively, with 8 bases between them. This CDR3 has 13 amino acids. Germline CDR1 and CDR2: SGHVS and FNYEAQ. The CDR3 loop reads CASSLDRNTEAFF. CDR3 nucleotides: TGTGCCAGCAGCCTTGACAGGAACACTGAAGCTTTCTTT.

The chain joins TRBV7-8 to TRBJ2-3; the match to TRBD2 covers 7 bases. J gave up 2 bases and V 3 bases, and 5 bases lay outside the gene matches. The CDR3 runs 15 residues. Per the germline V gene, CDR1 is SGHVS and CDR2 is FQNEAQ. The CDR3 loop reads CASSLPSGTTDTQYF. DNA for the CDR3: TGTGCCAGCAGCTTGCCTAGCGGCACCACAGATACGCAGTATTTT.

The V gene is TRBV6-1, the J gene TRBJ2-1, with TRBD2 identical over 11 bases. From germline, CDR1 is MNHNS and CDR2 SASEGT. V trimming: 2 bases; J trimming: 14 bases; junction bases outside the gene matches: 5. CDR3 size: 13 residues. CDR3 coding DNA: TGTGCCAGCAGTGAAATCACGGGACTAGCGGAGTTCTTC. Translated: CASSEITGLAEFF.

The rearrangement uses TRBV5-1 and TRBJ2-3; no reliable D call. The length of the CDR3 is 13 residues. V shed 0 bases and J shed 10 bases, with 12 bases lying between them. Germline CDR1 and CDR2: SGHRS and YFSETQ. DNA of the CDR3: TGCGCCAGCAGCTTGGAATATGGGCGTGCGCAGTATTTT. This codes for CASSLEYGRAQYF.

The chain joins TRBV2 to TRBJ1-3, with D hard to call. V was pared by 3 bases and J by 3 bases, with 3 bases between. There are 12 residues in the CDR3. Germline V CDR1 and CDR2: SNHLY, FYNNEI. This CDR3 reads CASSDNGNTIYF. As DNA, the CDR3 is TGTGCCAGCAGTGACAATGGAAACACCATATATTTT.

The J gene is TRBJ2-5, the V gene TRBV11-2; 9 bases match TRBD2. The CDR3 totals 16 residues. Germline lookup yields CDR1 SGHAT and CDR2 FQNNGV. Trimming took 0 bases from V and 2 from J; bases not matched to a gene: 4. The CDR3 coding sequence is TGTGCCAGCAGCTTAGATATACTAGCGGGTCAAGAGACCCAGTACTTC. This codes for CASSLDILAGQETQYF. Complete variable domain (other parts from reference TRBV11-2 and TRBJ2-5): EAGVAQSPRYKIIEKRQSVAFWCNPISGHATLYWYQQILGQGPKLLIQFQNNGVVDDSQLPKDRFSAERLKGVDSTLKIQPAKLEDSAVYLCASSLDILAGQETQYFGPGTRLLVL.

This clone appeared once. CDR3 sequence reads: CASSQSGQIYGYTF. The CDR3 nucleotides are TGTGCCAGCAGCCAGTCGGGACAAATATATGGCTACACCTTC. This chain uses TRBV7-2 with TRBJ1-2; D might be TRBD1 (6 bases). This CDR3 is 14 amino acids long. V was clipped by 5 bases and J by 5 bases, with 15 bases between them. Germline-derived CDR1 and CDR2 are SGHTA and FQGNSA.

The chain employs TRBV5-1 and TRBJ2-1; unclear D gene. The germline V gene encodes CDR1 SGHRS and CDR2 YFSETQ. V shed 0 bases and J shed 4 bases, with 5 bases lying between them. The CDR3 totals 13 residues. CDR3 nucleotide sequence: TGCGCCAGCAGCTTGGTCAGTTACAATGAGCAGTTCTTC. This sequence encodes CASSLVSYNEQFF.

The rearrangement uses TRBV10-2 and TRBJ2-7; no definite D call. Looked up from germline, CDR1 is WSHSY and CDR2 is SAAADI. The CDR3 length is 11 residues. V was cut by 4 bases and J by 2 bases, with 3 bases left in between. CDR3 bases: TGCGCCAGCAGTGCCGCCTACGAGCAGTACTTC. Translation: CASSAAYEQYF.

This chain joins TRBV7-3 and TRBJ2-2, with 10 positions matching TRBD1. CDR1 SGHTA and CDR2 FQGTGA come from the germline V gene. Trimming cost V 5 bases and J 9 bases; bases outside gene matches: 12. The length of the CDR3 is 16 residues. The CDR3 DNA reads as TGTGCCAGCAGCCCACCTCCGGGACAGGGGTGGAGGGAGCTGTTTTTT. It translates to CASSPPPGQGWRELFF. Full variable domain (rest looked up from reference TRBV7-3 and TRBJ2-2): GAGVSQTPSNKVTEKGKYVELRCDPISGHTALYWYRQSLGQGPEFLIYFQGTGAADDSGLPNDRFFAVRPEGSVSTLKIQRTERGDSAVYLCASSPPPGQGWRELFFGEGSRLTVL.

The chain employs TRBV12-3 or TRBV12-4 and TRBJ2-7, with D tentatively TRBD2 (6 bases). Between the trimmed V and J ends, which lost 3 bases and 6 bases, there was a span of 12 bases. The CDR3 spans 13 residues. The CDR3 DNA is TGTGCCAGCAGTTTGTTAGCGGTTGGCGAGCAGTACTTC. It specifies CASSLLAVGEQYF.

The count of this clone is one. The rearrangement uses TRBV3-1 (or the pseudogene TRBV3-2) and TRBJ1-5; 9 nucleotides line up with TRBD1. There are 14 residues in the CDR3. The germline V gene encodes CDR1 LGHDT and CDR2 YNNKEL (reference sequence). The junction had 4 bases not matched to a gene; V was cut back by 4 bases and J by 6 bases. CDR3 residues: CASSLGTGSQPQHF. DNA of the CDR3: TGTGCCAGCAGCCTTGGGACAGGGAGTCAGCCCCAGCATTTT.

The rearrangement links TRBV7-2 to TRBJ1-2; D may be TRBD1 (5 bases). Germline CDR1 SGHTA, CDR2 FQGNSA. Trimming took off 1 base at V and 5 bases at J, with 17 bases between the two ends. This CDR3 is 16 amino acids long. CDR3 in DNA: TGTGCCAGCAGCTTAGTACGGGGGGGTAGTCTTTATGGCTACACCTTC. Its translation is CASSLVRGGSLYGYTF.

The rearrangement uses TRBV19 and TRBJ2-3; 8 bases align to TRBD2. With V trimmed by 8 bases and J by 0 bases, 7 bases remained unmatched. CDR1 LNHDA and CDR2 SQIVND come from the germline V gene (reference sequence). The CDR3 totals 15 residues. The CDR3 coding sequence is TGTGCCAGTGGGGCGGGGGGCCCTAGCACAGATACGCAGTATTTT. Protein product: CASGAGGPSTDTQYF.

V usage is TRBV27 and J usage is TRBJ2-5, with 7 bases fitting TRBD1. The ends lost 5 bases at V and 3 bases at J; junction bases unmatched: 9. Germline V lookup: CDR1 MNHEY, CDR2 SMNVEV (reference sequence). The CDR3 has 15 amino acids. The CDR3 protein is CASSQVPGQKETQYF. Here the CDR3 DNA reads TGTGCCAGCAGTCAAGTCCCGGGACAGAAAGAGACCCAGTACTTC.

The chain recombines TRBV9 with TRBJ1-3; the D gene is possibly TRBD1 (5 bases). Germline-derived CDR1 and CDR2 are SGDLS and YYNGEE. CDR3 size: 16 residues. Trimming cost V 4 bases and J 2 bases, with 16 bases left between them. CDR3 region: CASSPRVGGTGNTIYF. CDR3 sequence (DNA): TGTGCCAGCAGCCCCCGGGTGGGGGGGACTGGAAACACCATATATTTT.

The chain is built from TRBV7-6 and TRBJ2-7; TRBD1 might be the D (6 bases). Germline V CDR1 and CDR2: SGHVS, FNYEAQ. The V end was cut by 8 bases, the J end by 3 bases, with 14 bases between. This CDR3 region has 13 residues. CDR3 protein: CASLKGTIYEQYV. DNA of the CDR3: TGTGCCAGCCTTAAAGGGACAATCTACGAGCAGTACGTC.